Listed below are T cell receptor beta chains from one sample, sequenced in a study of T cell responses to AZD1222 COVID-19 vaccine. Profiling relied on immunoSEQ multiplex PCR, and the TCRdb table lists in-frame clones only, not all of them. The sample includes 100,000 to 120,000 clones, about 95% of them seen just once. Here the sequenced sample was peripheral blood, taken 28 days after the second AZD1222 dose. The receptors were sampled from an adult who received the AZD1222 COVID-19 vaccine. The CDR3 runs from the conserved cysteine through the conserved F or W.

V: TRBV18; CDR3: CASSNRVGEQYF
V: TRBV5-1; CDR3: CASSITAGITEAFF
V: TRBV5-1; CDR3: CASSPEQGWADTQYF
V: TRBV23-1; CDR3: CATWGQFNQPQHF
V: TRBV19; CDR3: CASSLEGDGYTF
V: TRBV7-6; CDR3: CASSPLGRGNHYEQYF
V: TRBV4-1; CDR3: CASSQGTGRETQYF
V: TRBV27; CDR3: CASSPTGMAEAFF
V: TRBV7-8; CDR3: CASIATGTASGANVLTF
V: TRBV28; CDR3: CASAGITEAFF
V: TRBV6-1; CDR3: CASSEKVAGRRSYNEQFF